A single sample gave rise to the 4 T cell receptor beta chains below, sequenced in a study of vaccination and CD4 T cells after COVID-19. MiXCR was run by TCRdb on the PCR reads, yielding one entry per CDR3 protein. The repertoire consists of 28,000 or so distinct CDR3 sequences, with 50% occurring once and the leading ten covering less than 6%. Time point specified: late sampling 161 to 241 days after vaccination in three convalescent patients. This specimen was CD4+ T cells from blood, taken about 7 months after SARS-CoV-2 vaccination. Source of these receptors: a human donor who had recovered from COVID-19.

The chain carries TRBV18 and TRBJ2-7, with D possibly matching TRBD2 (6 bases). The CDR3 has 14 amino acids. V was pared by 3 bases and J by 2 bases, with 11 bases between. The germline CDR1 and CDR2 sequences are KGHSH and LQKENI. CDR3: CASSPRGEAYEQYF. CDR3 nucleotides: TGTGCCAGCTCACCGCGAGGGGAGGCCTACGAGCAGTACTTC. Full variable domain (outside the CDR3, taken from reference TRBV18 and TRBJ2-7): NAGVMQNPRHLVRRRGQEARLRCSPMKGHSHVYWYRQLPEEGLKFMVYLQKENIIDESGMPKERFSAEFPKEGPSILRIQQVVRGDSAAYFCASSPRGEAYEQYFGPGTRLTVT.

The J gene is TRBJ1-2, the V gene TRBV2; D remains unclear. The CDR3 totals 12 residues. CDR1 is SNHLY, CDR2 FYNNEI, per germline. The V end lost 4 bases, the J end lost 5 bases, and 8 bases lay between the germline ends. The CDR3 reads CASSVTAYGYTF. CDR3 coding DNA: TGTGCCAGCAGTGTGACCGCATATGGCTACACCTTC.

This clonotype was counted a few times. The CDR3 loop reads CSARDLTSGYYEQYF. The DNA of the CDR3 is TGCAGTGCTAGAGATTTGACTAGCGGGTACTACGAGCAGTACTTC. The rearrangement uses TRBV20-1 and TRBJ2-7; TRBD2 matches at 10 bases. The CDR3 contains 15 residues. CDR1 is DFQATT and CDR2 is SNEGSKA in the germline V gene (reference sequence). J lost 3 bases, V lost 0 bases, and 5 bases had no gene match.

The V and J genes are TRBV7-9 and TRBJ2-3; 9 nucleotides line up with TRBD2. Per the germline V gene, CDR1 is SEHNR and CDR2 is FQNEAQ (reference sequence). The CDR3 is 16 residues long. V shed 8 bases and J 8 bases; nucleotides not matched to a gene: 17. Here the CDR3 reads CASSASMREGEVTQYF. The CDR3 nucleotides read TGTGCCAGCTCGGCGAGTATGCGGGAGGGCGAGGTTACGCAGTATTTT. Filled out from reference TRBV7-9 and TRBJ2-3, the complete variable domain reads DTGVSQNPRHKITKRGQNVTFRCDPISEHNRLYWYRQTLGQGPEFLTYFQNEAQLEKSRLLSDRFSAERPKGSFSTLEIQRTEQGDSAMYLCASSASMREGEVTQYFGPGTRLTVL.